The clone carrying this TCR beta chain occurred many times. This record comes from a study of T cell repertoires in cytomegalovirus infection. TCRdb fed the reads into MiXCR, producing one record per CDR3 protein. The sample gives 450,000 to 600,000 distinct CDR3 sequences, 11% of which show up once; roughly a tenth is in the top ten. The CDR3 has 15 amino acids. V lost 3 bases and J lost 3; bases outside the gene matches: 9. Germline-derived CDR1 and CDR2 are SGHNT and YYREEE (reference sequence). The TCR comes from a human donor in good health (CMV status not recorded). Some clones in this sample may be carry-over from other donors' samples. V usage is TRBV5-4 and J usage is TRBJ2-7, with 7 bases that match TRBD1. Sequenced input: PBMCs. CDR3 sequence: CASSSPTGQVYEQYF. CDR3 nucleotides: TGTGCCAGCAGCTCGCCGACAGGGCAAGTCTACGAGCAGTACTTC.